A selection of T cell receptor beta chains follows, all from one sample in a study of cytomegalovirus exposure and HLA in healthy donors. Clones were read by immunoSEQ multiplex PCR, and TCRdb kept only the in-frame ones, dropping some. The sample has 150,000 to 200,000 clones, about four fifths seen once. Sequenced input: PBMCs. These receptors all come from a female donor in good health and CMV-seronegative. Both conserved end residues are part of each CDR3. D genes are given only for firm matches. The listing skips clone size in some rows; elsewhere it reads once, few, many or a size class.

length	size	V	D	J	CDR3	DNA
16	NA	TRBV30	NA	TRBJ1-1	CAWSELYAGVGTEAFF	TGTGCCTGGAGTGAGTTATACGCCGGGGTTGGCACTGAAGCTTTCTTT
16	NA	TRBV4-3	TRBD2	TRBJ2-7	CASSQDSGRRFYEQYF	TGCGCCAGCAGCCAAGATAGCGGGAGACGGTTCTACGAGCAGTACTTC
15	few	TRBV5-4	NA	TRBJ2-2	CASSRGLPNTGELFF	TGTGCCAGCAGCCGGGGACTTCCGAACACCGGGGAGCTGTTTTTT
15	NA	TRBV7-9	TRBD2	TRBJ2-1	CASSLPPAGGNEQFF	TGTGCCAGCAGCTTACCCCCCGCCGGGGGGAATGAGCAGTTCTTC
10	once	TRBV30	NA	TRBJ2-3	CAWSLEKQYF	TGTGCCTGGAGTTTGGAGAAGCAGTATTTT
12	NA	TRBV29-1	TRBD1	TRBJ1-2	CSVRDRTYGYTF	TGCAGCGTACGGGACAGGACCTATGGCTACACCTTC
15	NA	TRBV28	TRBD1	TRBJ1-5	CASNTRTGLNQPQHF	TGTGCCAGCAACACTCGGACAGGTCTCAATCAGCCCCAGCATTTT
13	NA	TRBV5-4	NA	TRBJ1-2	CASSLPPGYGYTF	TGTGCCAGCAGCTTACCCCCAGGGTATGGCTACACCTTC
13	NA	TRBV6-1	NA	TRBJ1-4	CASSPSYNEKLFF	TGTGCCAGCAGCCCCAGTTATAATGAAAAACTGTTTTTT
15	NA	TRBV2	TRBD1	TRBJ2-7	CASSTGQGVTYEQYF	TGTGCCAGCAGTACAGGACAGGGGGTAACATACGAGCAGTACTTC
14	NA	TRBV29-1	TRBD1	TRBJ1-5	CSAAQGADNQPQHF	TGCAGCGCCGCCCAGGGGGCCGACAATCAGCCCCAGCATTTT
14	NA	TRBV5-8	NA	TRBJ1-1	CASSLRAVNTEAFF	TGTGCCAGCAGCTTGCGAGCGGTGAACACTGAAGCTTTCTTT
16	NA	TRBV10-3	NA	TRBJ2-7	CAISEGTTRSSYEQYF	TGTGCCATCAGTGAGGGGACAACTAGGAGCTCCTACGAGCAGTACTTC
13	few	TRBV19	NA	TRBJ1-1	CASSQRGTTEAFF	TGTGCCAGTAGCCAGCGGGGAACCACTGAAGCTTTCTTT
14	NA	TRBV7-9	NA	TRBJ2-5	CASSLDSLQETQYF	TGTGCCAGCAGCTTAGATTCCTTACAAGAGACCCAGTACTTC
14	NA	TRBV19	NA	TRBJ1-2	CASSSQQRGYGYTF	TGTGCCAGTAGTTCCCAACAGCGGGGCTATGGCTACACCTTC
14	once	TRBV28	NA	TRBJ2-7	CATLSAGLAFEQYF	TGTGCCACCCTGAGCGCGGGTCTAGCGTTCGAGCAGTACTTC
14	NA	TRBV6-1	TRBD2	TRBJ2-3	CASSELTSGSPRYF	TGTGCCAGCAGTGAGTTGACTAGCGGGTCGCCCCGGTATTTT
17	NA	TRBV5-4	TRBD2	TRBJ2-4	CASSPGGLAGLENIQYF	TGTGCCAGCAGCCCGGGTGGTCTAGCGGGATTGGAAAACATTCAGTACTTC
15	NA	TRBV27	NA	TRBJ2-5	CASSSSWGLLETQYF	TGTGCCAGCAGTTCTTCCTGGGGCCTTCTGGAGACCCAGTACTTC
13	NA	TRBV13	NA	TRBJ1-1	CASGRRVHTEAFF	TGTGCCTCCGGGAGGAGGGTGCACACTGAAGCTTTCTTT
14	NA	TRBV27	TRBD1	TRBJ1-1	CASSPTGVNTEAFF	TGTGCCAGCAGCCCGACAGGGGTGAACACTGAAGCTTTCTTT
13	NA	TRBV30	NA	TRBJ2-7	CAWSVRGAVEQYF	TGTGCCTGGAGTGTTCGGGGGGCGGTCGAGCAGTACTTC
12	once	TRBV2	NA	TRBJ1-1	CASRGGKTEAFF	TGTGCCAGCAGGGGAGGGAAGACTGAAGCTTTCTTT
14	NA	TRBV5-5	NA	TRBJ1-1	CASSFDSLNTEAFF	TGTGCCAGCAGCTTCGACAGTTTGAACACTGAAGCTTTCTTT
15	NA	TRBV4-3	TRBD1	TRBJ2-2	CASSRPGQGSGELFF	TGCGCCAGCAGCCGACCGGGACAGGGGTCCGGGGAGCTGTTTTTT
14	few	TRBV5-5	TRBD1	TRBJ2-7	CASSFGQGAGEQYF	TGTGCCAGCAGCTTCGGACAGGGGGCAGGGGAGCAGTACTTC
15	once	TRBV5-1	NA	TRBJ2-3	CASNLQDPSTDTQYF	TGCGCCAGCAACTTACAGGACCCTAGCACAGATACGCAGTATTTT
13	NA	TRBV2	NA	TRBJ1-3	CASTRDNRNTIYF	TGTGCCAGCACCCGGGACAACCGAAACACCATATATTTT
10	NA	TRBV7-3	NA	TRBJ2-7	CASPLYEQYF	TGTGCCAGCCCCCTTTACGAGCAGTACTTC
16	NA	TRBV7-9	TRBD2	TRBJ2-7	CSSSLVTAGGTYEQYF	TGTTCCAGCAGCTTAGTGACGGCGGGAGGAACCTACGAGCAGTACTTC